These 23 T cell receptor beta chains were all obtained from the same sample, sequenced in a study of TIL therapy for anti-PD-1-resistant metastatic lung cancer. The immunoSEQ assay was v3. Method: immunoSEQ multiplex PCR; TCRdb's copy keeps in-frame clones and lacks some. Among about 60,000 clones, about 69% were seen once, and the ten largest hold roughly 6.6%. Time point denoted: pre-treatment sample, taken before nivolumab and TIL therapy. Sequenced material: blood, taken at baseline. Receptors originate from a person aged 25 to 85 with non-small cell lung cancer.

This sequence joins TRBV6-5 and TRBJ1-5; TRBD1 agrees at 9 bases. CDR1 and CDR2 (germline): MNHEY, SVGAGI. Losses at the gene ends were 6 bases for V and 5 bases for J; bases not matched to a gene: 8. The CDR3 length is 15 residues. Here the CDR3 reads CASSLGQGRDQPQHF. CDR3 DNA sequence: TGTGCCAGCAGCCTGGGACAGGGTCGGGATCAGCCCCAGCATTTT.

The V call is TRBV2, the J call TRBJ1-6; 7 bases fit TRBD1. With V trimmed by 6 bases and J by 0 bases, 11 bases remained unmatched. Germline CDR1 reads SNHLY; CDR2 reads FYNNEI. The CDR3 loop spans 18 amino acids. The CDR3 nucleotides read TGTGCCAGCAGCAGGGGGTCCCTGACCAGCTCCTATAATTCACCCCTCCACTTT. This codes for CASSRGSLTSSYNSPLHF.

The chain carries TRBV6-1 and TRBJ1-2, with 7 positions matching TRBD1. Looked up from germline, CDR1 is MNHNS and CDR2 is SASEGT. J gave up 2 bases and V 7 bases, and 10 bases lay outside the gene matches. The CDR3 contains 15 residues. The CDR3 bases are TGTGCCAGCACCAGAGACAGGGATAGAAACTATGGCTACACCTTC. This encodes CASTRDRDRNYGYTF.

The V gene is TRBV5-4, the J gene TRBJ2-5; 8 nucleotides align to TRBD2. The CDR3 is 16 residues long. Trimming removed 4 bases from V and 5 bases from J; junction bases left unmatched: 13. Germline CDR1 SGHNT, CDR2 YYREEE (reference sequence). As DNA, the CDR3 is TGTGCCAGCAGCCCCGGACCGGGAGGGGTGGTGGAGACCCAGTACTTC. This sequence encodes CASSPGPGGVVETQYF.

The V gene is TRBV14, the J gene TRBJ2-5; TRBD1 is a possible D gene (5 bases). The CDR3 extends over 12 amino acids. Germline values: CDR1 SGHDN, CDR2 FVKESK. Trimming took 0 bases from V and 9 from J, leaving 8 bases between them. CDR3 residues: CASSQDRGSQYF. The CDR3 DNA reads as TGTGCCAGCAGCCAAGATAGGGGATCCCAGTACTTC.

This rearrangement joins TRBV5-4 to TRBJ1-2, with TRBD1 as a possible D gene (6 bases). The CDR3 consists of 17 residues. Trimming took 1 base from V and 5 from J, leaving 21 bases between them. CDR1 SGHNT and CDR2 YYREEE come from the germline V gene (reference sequence). CDR3 region: CASSLSRGGTWEYGYTF. The CDR3 nucleotides read TGTGCCAGCAGCTTGTCCCGAGGGGGGACCTGGGAGTATGGCTACACCTTC.

This clone has just a few counts. This chain links TRBV19 with TRBJ2-3, with D possibly being TRBD2 (6 bases). V was clipped by 9 bases and J by 2 bases, with 15 bases between them. Per the germline V gene, CDR1 is LNHDA and CDR2 is SQIVND (reference sequence). CDR3 length: 14 amino acids. CDR3 in DNA: TGTGCCAGGCGGAGTGGGGGGACCACAGATACGCAGTATTTT. Translated: CARRSGGTTDTQYF.

This sequence joins TRBV4-1 and TRBJ2-7; no clear D. The CDR3 runs 12 residues. Germline V gene lookup returns CDR1 MGHRA and CDR2 YSYEKL. V lost 8 bases to trimming and J lost 3 bases, with 11 bases between them. This chain's CDR3 is CASSSADYEQYF. The CDR3 DNA follows: TGCGCCAGCTCATCAGCAGACTACGAGCAGTACTTC.

This chain uses TRBV6-6 with TRBJ2-5, with 7 positions matching TRBD1. CDR3 length: 14 residues. V trimming: 4 bases; J trimming: 7 bases; junction bases outside the gene matches: 9. Germline lookup yields CDR1 MNHNY and CDR2 SVGAGI (reference sequence). The chain's CDR3 is CASSSDRAGGTQYF. DNA of the CDR3: TGTGCCAGCAGTTCCGACAGGGCTGGTGGGACCCAGTACTTC.

The sample holds one count of this clone. The chain is built from TRBV27 and TRBJ1-1; possible D gene TRBD1, 6 bases. Germline V gives CDR1 MNHEY, CDR2 SMNVEV (reference sequence). The CDR3 is made up of 15 amino acids. V lost 1 base to trimming and J lost 1 base, with 10 bases between them. CDR3 sequence: CASSLYRGANTEAFF. The CDR3 DNA follows: TGTGCCAGCAGTTTATATCGGGGGGCGAACACTGAAGCTTTCTTT.

The CDR3 loop is CASSYDGNQPQHF. CDR3 nucleotides: TGTGCCAGCAGTTACGACGGAAATCAGCCCCAGCATTTT. The chain employs TRBV6-5 and TRBJ1-5; D uncertain. V was pared by 2 bases and J by 4 bases, with 6 bases between. CDR3 length: 13 residues. Germline CDR1 MNHEY, CDR2 SVGAGI.

The gene calls are TRBV5-1 and TRBJ1-4; possibly TRBD1 for D (5 bases). Trimming shortened V by 2 bases and J by 0 bases, and 11 bases separated the two germline ends. Germline loops: CDR1 SGHRS, CDR2 YFSETQ. The CDR3 is 16 amino acids. The CDR3 coding sequence is TGCGCCAGCAGCTTCCAGGGACCTTCAACTAATGAAAAACTGTTTTTT. It codes for CASSFQGPSTNEKLFF. Combining the CDR3 with reference TRBV5-1 and TRBJ1-4 gives the whole variable domain KAGVTQTPRYLIKTRGQQVTLSCSPISGHRSVSWYQQTPGQGLQFLFEYFSETQRNKGNFPGRFSGRQFSNSRSEMNVSTLELGDSALYLCASSFQGPSTNEKLFFGSGTQLSVL.

The J gene is TRBJ2-6, the V gene TRBV9, with a tentative D call TRBD1 (5 bases). The CDR3 is 14 amino acids. Trimming stripped 5 bases from V and 3 bases from J, with 9 bases between. Per germline, CDR1 SGDLS and CDR2 YYNGEE. The CDR3 nucleotides read TGTGCCAGCAGACCAGGGTTTGGGGCCAACGTCCTGACTTTC. Amino acids: CASRPGFGANVLTF.

V is TRBV7-2 and J is TRBJ2-5, with D perhaps given as TRBD1 or TRBD2 (5 bases each). CDR1 and CDR2 (germline): SGHTA, FQGNSA. This CDR3 region has 14 residues. V was clipped by 5 bases and J by 7 bases, with 17 bases between them. DNA for the CDR3: TGTGCCAGCAGCCGGGGACCTTCGCCAGGGACCCAGTACTTC. Translated: CASSRGPSPGTQYF.

J is TRBJ1-3 and V is TRBV7-2; D is unresolved. Trimming removed 5 bases at V and 0 bases at J, with 11 bases between. The CDR3 sequence is 15 residues long. The germline V gene encodes CDR1 SGHTA and CDR2 FQGNSA. The CDR3 DNA is TGTGCCAGCAGCCCAAGGTATAACTCTGGAAACACCATATATTTT. Protein: CASSPRYNSGNTIYF.

The chain uses TRBV7-9 and TRBJ2-3, with D possibly being TRBD1 or TRBD2 (6 bases each). The CDR3 has 15 residues. The V and J ends lost 4 bases and 3 bases respectively, with 14 bases between them. CDR1 and CDR2 from the germline V gene are SEHNR and FQNEAQ (reference sequence). This CDR3 reads CASSYGGGTTDTQYF. DNA for the CDR3: TGTGCCAGCAGCTACGGTGGGGGGACAACAGATACGCAGTATTTT.

The chain carries TRBV11-3 and TRBJ1-1; no reliable D call. Trimming pared 3 bases from V and 0 bases from J, leaving 5 bases between. This CDR3 contains 13 residues. Per germline, CDR1 SGHNT and CDR2 YENEEA. The CDR3: CASSFNLNTEAFF. The CDR3 DNA follows: TGTGCCAGCAGCTTCAACTTGAACACTGAAGCTTTCTTT.

The chain is built from TRBV7-9 and TRBJ1-1, with TRBD1 identical over 7 bases. Looked up from germline, CDR1 is SEHNR and CDR2 is FQNEAQ (reference sequence). V was clipped by 1 base and J by 2 bases; unmatched bases: 4. CDR3 length: 15 amino acids. DNA for the CDR3: TGTGCCAGCAGCTTAGGGGAGGGGGCAAACACTGAAGCTTTCTTT. It translates to CASSLGEGANTEAFF.

The chain is built from TRBV11-2 and TRBJ2-4, with D perhaps matching TRBD1 (5 bases). Germline-derived CDR1 and CDR2 are SGHAT and FQNNGV. The CDR3 consists of 14 residues. The V gene lost 5 bases and the J gene lost 6 bases, with 14 bases spanning the gap. DNA for the CDR3: TGTGCCAGCAGCCTCGACAGCACCCGAAACATTCAGTACTTC. Its protein is CASSLDSTRNIQYF.

The CDR3 loop is CASSLVADNQPQHF. The CDR3 DNA reads as TGTGCCAGCAGCTTAGTCGCAGACAATCAGCCCCAGCATTTT. This chain joins TRBV7-9 and TRBJ1-5, with no clear D. Trimming removed 1 base at V and 3 bases at J, with 7 bases between. This CDR3 is built from 14 residues. Germline assignment: CDR1 SEHNR and CDR2 FQNEAQ (reference sequence).

This clone was observed a single time. V is TRBV2 and J is TRBJ2-5, with 8 bases fitting TRBD2. V was pared by 6 bases and J by 4 bases, with 13 bases of the junction left unmatched. The CDR3 has 16 amino acids. Per germline, CDR1 SNHLY and CDR2 FYNNEI. CDR3 nucleotides: TGTGCCAGCAGGACCCTCCGGCGGGGGGAAGGAGAGACCCAGTACTTC. Translating it yields CASRTLRRGEGETQYF.

V gene TRBV15 combines with J gene TRBJ1-2; D uncertain. Germline values: CDR1 LNHNV, CDR2 YYDKDF (reference sequence). The CDR3 covers 12 residues. Trimming pared 5 bases from V and 3 bases from J, leaving 7 bases between. The CDR3 is CATSPGYYGYTF. CDR3 DNA sequence: TGTGCCACCAGCCCCGGGTACTATGGCTACACCTTC.

The chain joins TRBV19 to TRBJ2-2, with 9 bases identical to TRBD2. The CDR3 runs to 14 residues. CDR1 LNHDA and CDR2 SQIVND come from the germline V gene (reference sequence). V lost 2 bases, J lost 7 bases, and 2 bases stayed unmatched. In DNA form, the CDR3 reads TGTGCCAGTAGTATAAGACTAGCGGACGGGGAGCTGTTTTTT. Residues: CASSIRLADGELFF.